This TCR beta chain was identified in a study of cytomegalovirus exposure and HLA in healthy donors. CDR3 length: 17 amino acids. CDR1 is SEHNR, CDR2 FQNEAQ, per germline (reference sequence). V lost 1 base and J lost 4, with 18 bases in between. Whole-study results and caveats: Clonal expansion, a later analysis showed, was greater in HLA-associated TCR beta chains than in equally common others. A later analysis found most CMV-associated TCR beta chains apparently HLA-restricted.

About this clone: What it binds is not known.

The PCR contained 60 Vbeta and 13 Jbeta primers. Using immunoSEQ multiplex PCR, the repertoire was profiled, and TCRdb retains in-frame clones only, with some absent. This repertoire includes about 72,000 clones. The source material was PBMCs. This clonotype was sampled from a woman between 40 and 55 years old in good health and CMV-seropositive. This chain joins TRBV7-9 and TRBJ2-3; the D gene is possibly TRBD2 (5 bases). DNA for the CDR3: TGTGCCAGCAGCTTAGAGGCGGGCGGACGGAGAGCAGATACGCAGTATTTT. Its translation is CASSLEAGGRRADTQYF. The full variable domain, its missing parts supplied by reference TRBV7-9 and TRBJ2-3, is DTGVSQNPRHKITKRGQNVTFRCDPISEHNRLYWYRQTLGQGPEFLTYFQNEAQLEKSRLLSDRFSAERPKGSFSTLEIQRTEQGDSAMYLCASSLEAGGRRADTQYFGPGTRLTVL.